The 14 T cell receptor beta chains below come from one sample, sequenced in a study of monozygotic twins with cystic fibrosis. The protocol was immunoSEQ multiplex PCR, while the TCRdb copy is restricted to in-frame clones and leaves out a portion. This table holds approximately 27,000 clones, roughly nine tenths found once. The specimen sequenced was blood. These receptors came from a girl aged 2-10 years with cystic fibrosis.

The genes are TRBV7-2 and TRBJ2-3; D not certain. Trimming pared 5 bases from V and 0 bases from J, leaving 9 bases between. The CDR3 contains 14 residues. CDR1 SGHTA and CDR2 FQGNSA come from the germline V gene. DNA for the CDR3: TGTGCCAGCAGCGCAGGCCGAAGCACAGATACGCAGTATTTT. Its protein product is CASSAGRSTDTQYF.

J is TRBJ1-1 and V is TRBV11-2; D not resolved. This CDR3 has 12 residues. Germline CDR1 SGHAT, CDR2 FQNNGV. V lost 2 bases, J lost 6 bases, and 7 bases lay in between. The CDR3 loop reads CASSLMGPEAFF. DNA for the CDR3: TGTGCCAGCAGCTTAATGGGTCCTGAAGCTTTCTTT.

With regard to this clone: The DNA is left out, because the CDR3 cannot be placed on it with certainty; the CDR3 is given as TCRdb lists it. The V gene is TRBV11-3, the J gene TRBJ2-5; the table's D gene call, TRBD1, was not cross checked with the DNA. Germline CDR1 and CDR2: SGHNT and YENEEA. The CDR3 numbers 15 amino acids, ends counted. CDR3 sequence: CASSPGQFFGETQYF.

In DNA form, the CDR3 reads TGTGCCAGCAGCCTGGGGCGGAGCCTCTATGGCTACACCTTC. Its translation is CASSLGRSLYGYTF. V and J are TRBV5-6 and TRBJ1-2; perhaps TRBD1 as D (5 bases). Trimming pared 4 bases from V and 4 bases from J, leaving 14 bases between. The CDR3 has 14 residues. Germline CDR1 and CDR2: SGHDT and YYEEEE. Variable domain in full (rest from reference TRBV5-6 and TRBJ1-2): DAGVTQSPTHLIKTRGQQVTLRCSPKSGHDTVSWYQQALGQGPQFIFQYYEEEERQRGNFPDRFSGHQFPNYSSELNVNALLLGDSALYLCASSLGRSLYGYTFGSGTRLTVV.

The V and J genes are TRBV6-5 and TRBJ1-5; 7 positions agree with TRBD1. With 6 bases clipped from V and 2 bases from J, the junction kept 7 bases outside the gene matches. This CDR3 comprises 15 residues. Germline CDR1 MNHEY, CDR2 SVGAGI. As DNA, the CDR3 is TGTGCCAGCAGCCCTGACAGGGCGCGCAATCAGCCCCAGCATTTT. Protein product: CASSPDRARNQPQHF.

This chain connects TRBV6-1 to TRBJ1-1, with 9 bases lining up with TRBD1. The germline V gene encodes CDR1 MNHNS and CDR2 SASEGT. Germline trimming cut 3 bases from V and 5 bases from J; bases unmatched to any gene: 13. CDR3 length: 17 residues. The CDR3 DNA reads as TGTGCCAGCAGTGAGTTGTCCCTAGGACAGGGGCGGACTGAAGCTTTCTTT. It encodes CASSELSLGQGRTEAFF.

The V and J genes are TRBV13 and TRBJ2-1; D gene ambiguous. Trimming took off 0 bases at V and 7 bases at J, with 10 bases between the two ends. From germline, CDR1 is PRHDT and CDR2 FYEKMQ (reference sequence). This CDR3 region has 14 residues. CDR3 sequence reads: CASSLGSRGNEQFF. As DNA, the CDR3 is TGTGCCAGCAGCTTAGGGTCGCGTGGAAATGAGCAGTTCTTC.

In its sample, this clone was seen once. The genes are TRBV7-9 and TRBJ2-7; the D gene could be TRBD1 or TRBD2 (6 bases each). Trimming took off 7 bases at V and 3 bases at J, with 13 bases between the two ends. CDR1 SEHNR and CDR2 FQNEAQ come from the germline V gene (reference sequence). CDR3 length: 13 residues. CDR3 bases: TGTGCCAGCACATCGGGGGCGGGCTACGAGCAGTACTTC. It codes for CASTSGAGYEQYF. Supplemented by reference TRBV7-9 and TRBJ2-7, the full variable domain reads DTGVSQNPRHKITKRGQNVTFRCDPISEHNRLYWYRQTLGQGPEFLTYFQNEAQLEKSRLLSDRFSAERPKGSFSTLEIQRTEQGDSAMYLCASTSGAGYEQYFGPGTRLTVT.

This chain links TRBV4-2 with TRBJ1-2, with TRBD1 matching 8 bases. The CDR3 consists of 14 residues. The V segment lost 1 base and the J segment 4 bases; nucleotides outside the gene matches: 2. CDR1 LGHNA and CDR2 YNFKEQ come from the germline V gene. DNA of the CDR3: TGTGCCAGCAGCCAAGCGGGGACAGGCTATGGCTACACCTTC. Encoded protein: CASSQAGTGYGYTF.

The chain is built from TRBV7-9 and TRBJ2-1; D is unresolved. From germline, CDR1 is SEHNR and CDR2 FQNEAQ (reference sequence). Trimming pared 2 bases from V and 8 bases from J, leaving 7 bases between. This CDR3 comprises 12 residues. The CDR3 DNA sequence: TGTGCCAGCAGCTTAACGTGGGATGAGCAGTTCTTC. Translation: CASSLTWDEQFF.

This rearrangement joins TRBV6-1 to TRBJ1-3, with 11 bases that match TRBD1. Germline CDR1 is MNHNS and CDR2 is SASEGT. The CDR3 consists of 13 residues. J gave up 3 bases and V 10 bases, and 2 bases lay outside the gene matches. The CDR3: CAKGTGGGNTIYF. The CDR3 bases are TGTGCCAAGGGGACAGGGGGTGGAAACACCATATATTTT.

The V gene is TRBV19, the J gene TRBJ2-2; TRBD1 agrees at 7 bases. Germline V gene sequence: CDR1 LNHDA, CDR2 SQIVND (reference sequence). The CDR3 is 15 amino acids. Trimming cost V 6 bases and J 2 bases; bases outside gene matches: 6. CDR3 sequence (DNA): TGTGCCAGTAGGGTGGGACAGCTAAACACCGGGGAGCTGTTTTTT. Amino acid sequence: CASRVGQLNTGELFF.

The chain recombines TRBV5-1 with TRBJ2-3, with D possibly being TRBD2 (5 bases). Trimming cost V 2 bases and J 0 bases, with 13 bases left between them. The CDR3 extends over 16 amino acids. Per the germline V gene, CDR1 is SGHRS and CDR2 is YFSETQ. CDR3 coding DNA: TGCGCCAGCAGCTTTAACCTAGCTTCTAGCACAGATACGCAGTATTTT. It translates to CASSFNLASSTDTQYF. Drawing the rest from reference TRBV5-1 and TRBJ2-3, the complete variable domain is KAGVTQTPRYLIKTRGQQVTLSCSPISGHRSVSWYQQTPGQGLQFLFEYFSETQRNKGNFPGRFSGRQFSNSRSEMNVSTLELGDSALYLCASSFNLASSTDTQYFGPGTRLTVL.

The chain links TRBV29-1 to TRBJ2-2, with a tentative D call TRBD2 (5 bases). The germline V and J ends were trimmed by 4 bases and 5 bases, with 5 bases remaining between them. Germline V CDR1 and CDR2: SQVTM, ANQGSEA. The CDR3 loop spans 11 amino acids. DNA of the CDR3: TGCAGCGTTGGGACTACCGGGGAGCTGTTTTTT. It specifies CSVGTTGELFF.